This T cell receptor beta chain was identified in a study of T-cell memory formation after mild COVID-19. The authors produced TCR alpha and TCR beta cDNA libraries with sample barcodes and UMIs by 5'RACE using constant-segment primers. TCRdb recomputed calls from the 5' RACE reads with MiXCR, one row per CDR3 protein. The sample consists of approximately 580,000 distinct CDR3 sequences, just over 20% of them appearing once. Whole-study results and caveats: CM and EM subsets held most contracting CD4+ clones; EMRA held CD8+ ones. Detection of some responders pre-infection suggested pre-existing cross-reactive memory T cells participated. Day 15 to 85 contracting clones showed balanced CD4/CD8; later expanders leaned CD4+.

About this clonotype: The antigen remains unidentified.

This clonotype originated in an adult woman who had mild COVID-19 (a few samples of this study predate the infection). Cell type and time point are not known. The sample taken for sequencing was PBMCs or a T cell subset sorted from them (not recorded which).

The CDR3 DNA follows: TGTGCCAGCGTAGCGGAACTACCCTACAATGAGCAGTTCTTC. Translated: CASVAELPYNEQFF. The rearrangement uses TRBV7-9 and TRBJ2-1, with D perhaps matching TRBD2 (6 bases). The V and J ends lost 8 bases and 2 bases respectively, with 13 bases between them. This CDR3 spans 14 amino acids. Per the germline V gene, CDR1 is SEHNR and CDR2 is FQNEAQ (reference sequence).